Listed here is a single T cell receptor beta chain. The data were taken from a study of control samples from healthy donors and cancer patients. Sequencing was performed with immunoSEQ multiplex PCR; in TCRdb, only in-frame clones are kept and a portion is missing. The data hold about 140,000 clones, with roughly 94% observed a single time. Germline V gene lookup returns CDR1 SEHNR and CDR2 FQNEAQ (reference sequence). CDR3 length equals 15 residues. V lost 5 bases and J lost 5; bases outside the gene matches: 7. The TCR comes from a middle-aged man in good health. Sequenced: blood. V gene TRBV7-9 combines with J gene TRBJ1-1, with 11 positions matching TRBD1. In DNA, the CDR3 is TGTGCCAGCAGCGCAGGACAGGGGGCATGGACTGAAGCTTTCTTT. This translates into CASSAGQGAWTEAFF. Together with reference TRBV7-9 and TRBJ1-1, the CDR3 gives the full variable domain: DTGVSQNPRHKITKRGQNVTFRCDPISEHNRLYWYRQTLGQGPEFLTYFQNEAQLEKSRLLSDRFSAERPKGSFSTLEIQRTEQGDSAMYLCASSAGQGAWTEAFFGQGTRLTVV.